These T cell receptor beta chains were read from a single sample in a study of T cell responses to AZD1222 COVID-19 vaccine. Clones were sequenced by immunoSEQ multiplex PCR, and TCRdb holds only the in-frame ones, with some missing. The sample contains tens of thousands of clones, approximately 87% of which appear only once. The source was peripheral blood, collected 28 days after the second AZD1222 dose. The source is an adult who received the AZD1222 COVID-19 vaccine. The CDR3 runs from the conserved cysteine through the conserved F or W. A D gene is named only where the DNA matches it firmly. Rows give clone size only sometimes, using once, few, many, or a class for an expanded clone.

>NA|TRBV5-8|NA|TRBJ2-7
CASSLELGGYEQYF
TGTGCCAGCAGCTTGGAACTAGGGGGGTACGAGCAGTACTTC
>NA|TRBV7-9|NA|TRBJ1-1
CASRPGTANTEAFF
TGTGCCAGCAGACCAGGGACGGCGAACACTGAAGCTTTCTTT
>NA|TRBV27|NA|TRBJ1-4
CASSLAGSREKLFF
TGTGCCAGCAGTTTAGCAGGGAGCCGTGAAAAACTGTTTTTT
>NA|TRBV5-6|TRBD2|TRBJ2-1
CASSSIFSGGVYNEQFF
TGTGCCAGCAGCTCGATCTTTAGCGGGGGCGTCTACAATGAGCAGTTCTTC
>NA|TRBV2|TRBD1|TRBJ1-2
CASRAGDSRGYTF
TGTGCCAGCAGAGCCGGGGACAGTCGGGGCTACACCTTC
>NA|TRBV28|NA|TRBJ2-3
CASKPPADTQYF
TGTGCCAGCAAACCTCCGGCAGATACGCAGTATTTT
>NA|TRBV19|TRBD1|TRBJ1-5
CASRTMGQSNQPQHF
TGTGCCAGTAGGACAATGGGACAGAGCAATCAGCCCCAGCATTTT
>medium-sized|TRBV2|NA|TRBJ2-1
CASGTDFNEQFF
TGTGCCAGCGGGACGGACTTCAATGAGCAGTTCTTC
>NA|TRBV5-4|TRBD2|TRBJ2-7
CASSTSTSGRHEQYF
TGTGCCAGCAGCACTTCGACTAGCGGGAGGCACGAGCAGTACTTC
>NA|TRBV6-5|NA|TRBJ2-1
CASSLQVSNNEQFF
TGTGCCAGCAGTTTACAGGTATCTAACAATGAGCAGTTCTTC
>NA|TRBV9|TRBD2|TRBJ2-1
CASSVDPTSGVSNEQFF
TGTGCCAGCAGCGTAGATCCGACTAGCGGGGTGAGCAATGAGCAGTTCTTC
>few|TRBV5-1|TRBD1|TRBJ1-2
CASSVPGQEGLFNYGYTF
TGCGCCAGCAGTGTCCCGGGACAGGAGGGTCTTTTTAACTATGGCTACACCTTC
>NA|TRBV6-5|NA|TRBJ2-3
CASSYYGTFTDTQYF
TGTGCCAGCAGTTACTACGGGACTTTCACAGATACGCAGTATTTT
>NA|TRBV5-1|NA|TRBJ1-1
CASSLVVNTEAFF
TGCGCCAGCAGCTTGGTCGTGAACACTGAAGCTTTCTTT
>NA|TRBV30|NA|TRBJ1-1
CAWTKNMNTEAFF
TGTGCCTGGACAAAAAACATGAACACTGAAGCTTTCTTT
>once|TRBV12-3/TRBV12-4|NA|TRBJ1-1
CASSFARAPPFF
TGTGCCAGCAGTTTCGCTCGGGCTCCCCCTTTCTTT
>few|TRBV29-1|NA|TRBJ2-7
CSVYEGSGKQYF
TGCAGCGTTTATGAGGGTTCCGGAAAGCAGTACTTC
>NA|TRBV19|NA|TRBJ2-1
CASNTGQRGHEQFF
TGTGCCAGTAATACGGGTCAAAGAGGGCATGAGCAGTTCTTC
>NA|TRBV4-2|NA|TRBJ2-7
CASTANYGSSYEQYF
TGTGCCAGCACCGCGAATTACGGGAGCTCCTACGAGCAGTACTTC
>NA|TRBV19|NA|TRBJ2-5
CASSKGREPYQETQYF
TGTGCCAGTAGTAAAGGCAGGGAGCCGTATCAAGAGACCCAGTACTTC
>NA|TRBV3-1/TRBV3-2|NA|TRBJ2-1
CASSRSFWEKDNEQFF
TGTGCCAGCAGCCGTTCCTTTTGGGAGAAGGACAATGAGCAGTTCTTC
>few|TRBV5-1|NA|TRBJ2-7
CASSSLNGEQYF
TGCGCCAGCAGCTCCCTAAACGGCGAGCAGTACTTC
>few|TRBV20-1|NA|TRBJ1-5
CSASTGRDANQPQHF
TGCAGTGCTAGTACGGGCAGGGATGCCAATCAGCCCCAGCATTTT
>few|TRBV19|TRBD1|TRBJ1-6
CASSTEGQGLNSPLHF
TGTGCCAGTAGTACCGAAGGACAGGGCTTAAATTCACCCCTCCACTTT
>NA|TRBV13|NA|TRBJ1-1
CASSLRPEGTEAFF
TGTGCCAGCAGCTTACGGCCTGAGGGAACTGAAGCTTTCTTT
>NA|TRBV12-5|NA|TRBJ2-3
CASGLTEADTQYF
TGTGCTAGTGGTTTGACGGAGGCAGATACGCAGTATTTT
>NA|TRBV19|NA|TRBJ2-3
CASSIKVRGGTDTQYF
TGTGCCAGTAGTATAAAAGTGCGGGGAGGCACAGATACGCAGTATTTT
>few|TRBV19|NA|TRBJ2-2
CASRGPRNTGELFF
TGTGCCAGTAGGGGACCGCGGAACACCGGGGAGCTGTTTTTT
>NA|TRBV2|TRBD1|TRBJ2-7
CASRGTDHNYEQYF
TGTGCCAGCAGGGGGACAGACCATAACTACGAGCAGTACTTC
>NA|TRBV24-1|NA|TRBJ1-2
CATSVGQNYGYTF
TGTGCCACCAGTGTTGGACAGAACTATGGCTACACCTTC
>NA|TRBV20-1|NA|TRBJ2-7
CSASSLTIGEQYF
TGCAGTGCTAGTTCCCTTACGATAGGCGAGCAGTACTTC
>few|TRBV10-3|NA|TRBJ2-7
CAISRDTIYEQYF
TGTGCCATCAGCCGGGACACCATCTACGAGCAGTACTTC
>NA|TRBV5-6|NA|TRBJ1-1
CASSQLRGDEAFF
TGTGCCAGCAGCCAATTGCGGGGGGATGAAGCTTTCTTT
>NA|TRBV19|NA|TRBJ1-1
CASSPQISNTEAFF
TGTGCCAGTAGCCCACAAATCTCGAACACTGAAGCTTTCTTT
>once|TRBV5-1|NA|TRBJ2-2
CASRIPQRESTGELFF
TGCGCCAGCAGAATCCCCCAACGGGAGAGCACCGGGGAGCTGTTTTTT
>NA|TRBV3-1/TRBV3-2|NA|TRBJ1-1
CASSHGRNTEAFF
TGTGCCAGCAGCCATGGCCGGAACACTGAAGCTTTCTTT
>NA|TRBV6-6|NA|TRBJ1-4
CASSPRGGFNEKLFF
TGTGCCAGCAGTCCACGCGGGGGTTTTAATGAAAAACTGTTTTTT
>NA|TRBV5-1|NA|TRBJ2-1
CASSLFGELNEQFF
TGCGCCAGCAGCCTCTTCGGAGAGCTGAATGAGCAGTTCTTC
>NA|TRBV5-6|NA|TRBJ1-2
CASSPQRAYGYTF
TGTGCCAGCAGCCCGCAGCGGGCCTATGGCTACACCTTC
>NA|TRBV7-9|NA|TRBJ1-2
CASSLTAEPNYGYTF
TGTGCCAGCAGCTTAACGGCAGAGCCTAACTATGGCTACACCTTC
>NA|TRBV10-2|TRBD1|TRBJ1-2
CASSERPETGGYTF
TGCGCCAGCAGTGAACGTCCGGAGACAGGGGGCTACACCTTC
>once|TRBV19|TRBD1|TRBJ1-6
CATKTGSSPLHF
TGTGCCACCAAGACAGGGTCCTCACCCCTCCACTTT
>NA|TRBV5-1|TRBD1|TRBJ1-1
CASSLDGQGMNTEAFF
TGCGCCAGCAGCTTGGACGGACAGGGGATGAACACTGAAGCTTTCTTT
>NA|TRBV6-5|TRBD1|TRBJ1-3
CASSLGGQGSNTIYF
TGTGCCAGCAGTTTGGGGGGACAGGGTTCAAACACCATATATTTT
>few|TRBV10-1|TRBD1|TRBJ2-7
CASSDFRDRSYEQYF
TGCGCCAGCAGTGATTTCCGGGACAGGTCCTACGAGCAGTACTTC
>NA|TRBV7-2|NA|TRBJ2-5
CASSLAAYQETQYF
TGTGCCAGCAGCTTAGCCGCATACCAAGAGACCCAGTACTTC
>NA|TRBV7-3|NA|TRBJ1-1
CASSLDGLENTEAFF
TGTGCCAGCAGCTTGGATGGGCTAGAGAACACTGAAGCTTTCTTT
>NA|TRBV7-9|TRBD1|TRBJ2-2
CASSSPDRGNTGELFF
TGTGCCAGCAGCTCCCCGGACAGGGGGAACACCGGGGAGCTGTTTTTT
>NA|TRBV6-6|NA|TRBJ1-1
CASRTGKFTEAFF
TGTGCCAGCAGAACAGGGAAATTTACTGAAGCTTTCTTT
>NA|TRBV10-2|NA|TRBJ1-1
CASSSGPWTGRNTEAFF
TGCGCCAGCAGTTCTGGCCCGTGGACGGGGAGGAACACTGAAGCTTTCTTT
>NA|TRBV5-6|TRBD2|TRBJ2-7
CASSSTGTTSYEQYF
TGTGCCAGCAGCTCCACCGGGACTACCTCCTACGAGCAGTACTTC
>NA|TRBV27|NA|TRBJ1-2
CASSLRQGRVYGYTF
TGTGCCAGCAGTTTGCGGCAGGGGCGGGTCTATGGCTACACCTTC
>NA|TRBV7-2|TRBD1|TRBJ2-5
CASSSPRTGEFRTQYF
TGTGCCAGCAGCTCTCCTCGGACAGGGGAATTTCGGACCCAGTACTTC
>NA|TRBV7-9|TRBD1|TRBJ2-2
CASTTTGGADTGELFF
TGTGCCAGCACAACCACAGGGGGCGCGGACACCGGGGAGCTGTTTTTT
>few|TRBV9|TRBD2|TRBJ2-1
CASSVGPSGGANEQFF
TGTGCCAGCAGCGTAGGTCCTAGCGGGGGGGCTAATGAGCAGTTCTTC
>NA|TRBV10-3|NA|TRBJ2-5
CAISALPEETQYF
TGTGCCATCTCGGCCCTCCCCGAAGAGACCCAGTACTTC
>NA|TRBV12-3/TRBV12-4|NA|TRBJ1-2
CASSPGDGYTF
TGTGCCAGCAGCCCCGGTGATGGCTACACCTTC
>medium-sized|TRBV7-6|TRBD1|TRBJ1-4
CASSETGVEEKLFF
TGTGCCAGCAGTGAGACAGGGGTGGAAGAAAAACTGTTTTTT
>NA|TRBV5-8|NA|TRBJ1-2
CASSLPSWSYTF
TGTGCCAGCAGCCTCCCGAGTTGGAGCTACACCTTC